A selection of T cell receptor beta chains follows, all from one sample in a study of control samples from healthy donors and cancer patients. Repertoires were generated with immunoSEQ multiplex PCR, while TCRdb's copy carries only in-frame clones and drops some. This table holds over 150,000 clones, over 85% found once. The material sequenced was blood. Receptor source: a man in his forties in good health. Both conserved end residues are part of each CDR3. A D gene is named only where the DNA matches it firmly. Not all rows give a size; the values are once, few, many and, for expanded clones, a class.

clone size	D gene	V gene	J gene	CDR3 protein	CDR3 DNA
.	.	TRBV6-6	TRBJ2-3	CASLAPRKDTQYF	TGTGCCAGCTTAGCGCCTCGTAAAGATACGCAGTATTTT
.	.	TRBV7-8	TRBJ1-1	CASSLAGRAHTLF	TGTGCCAGCAGCTTAGCGGGCAGGGCCCACACCCTTTTT
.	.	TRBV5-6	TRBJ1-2	CASSFISLGVNYGYTF	TGTGCCAGCAGCTTTATTTCTTTGGGCGTCAACTATGGCTACACCTTC
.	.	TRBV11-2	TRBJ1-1	CASSPRALGGPNTEAFF	TGTGCCAGCAGCCCGAGGGCATTGGGGGGACCGAACACTGAAGCTTTCTTT
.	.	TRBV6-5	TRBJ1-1	CASSSRGSNTEAFF	TGTGCCAGCAGTTCGAGAGGGTCAAACACTGAAGCTTTCTTT
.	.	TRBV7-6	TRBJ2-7	CASSRSGGGSSYEQYF	TGTGCCAGCAGCCGATCGGGCGGCGGCAGCTCCTACGAGCAGTACTTC
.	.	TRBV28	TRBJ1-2	CASSLLRLSGYTF	TGTGCCAGCAGTTTACTGAGGCTCAGTGGCTACACCTTC
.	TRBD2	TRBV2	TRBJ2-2	CASRLRTSGNTGELFF	TGTGCCAGCAGGCTGAGGACTAGCGGGAACACCGGGGAGCTGTTTTTT
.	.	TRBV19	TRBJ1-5	CASSIRVGNQPQHF	TGTGCCAGTAGTATTAGGGTAGGCAATCAGCCCCAGCATTTT
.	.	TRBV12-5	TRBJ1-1	CASGLEWNTEAFF	TGTGCTAGTGGTTTGGAGTGGAACACTGAAGCTTTCTTT
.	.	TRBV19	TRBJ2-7	CASSLPGPSYEQYF	TGTGCCAGTAGTCTCCCGGGGCCTTCCTACGAGCAGTACTTC
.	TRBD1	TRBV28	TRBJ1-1	CASSQGGTGGRGEAFF	TGTGCCAGCAGCCAAGGGGGGACAGGGGGAAGGGGTGAAGCTTTCTTT
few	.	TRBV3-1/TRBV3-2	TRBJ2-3	CASSQTPGLGDTQYF	TGTGCCAGCAGCCAAACCCCGGGGCTGGGGGATACGCAGTATTTT
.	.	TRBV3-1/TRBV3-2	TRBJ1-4	CASSFGPEKLFF	TGTGCCAGCAGCTTTGGACCCGAAAAACTGTTTTTT
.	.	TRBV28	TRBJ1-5	CASSKGPGRFRGNQPQHF	TGTGCCAGCAGTAAGGGGCCGGGACGTTTTAGGGGCAATCAGCCCCAGCATTTT
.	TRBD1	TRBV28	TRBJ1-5	CATGGLFQPQHF	TGTGCCACAGGGGGCCTCTTTCAGCCCCAGCATTTT
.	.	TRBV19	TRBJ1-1	CASRPRAGAINTEAFF	TGTGCCAGTAGACCTAGGGCCGGGGCTATCAACACTGAAGCTTTCTTT
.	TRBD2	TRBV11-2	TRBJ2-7	CASSSRTRRPEQYF	TGTGCCAGCAGCTCCCGGACTAGACGCCCCGAGCAGTACTTC
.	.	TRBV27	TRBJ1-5	CASSLRWGTSSNQPQHF	TGTGCCAGCAGTTTAAGGTGGGGGACTTCGAGCAATCAGCCCCAGCATTTT
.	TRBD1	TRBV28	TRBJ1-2	CASRSQGTGEKGYTF	TGTGCCAGCAGGTCTCAGGGGACAGGGGAGAAGGGCTACACCTTC
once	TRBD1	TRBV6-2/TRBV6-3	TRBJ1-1	CASSYNDRATFF	TGTGCCAGCAGTTATAACGACAGGGCAACTTTCTTT
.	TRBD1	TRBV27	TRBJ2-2	CASSDRDRLNTGELFF	TGTGCCAGCAGTGACCGGGACAGGCTGAACACCGGGGAGCTGTTTTTT
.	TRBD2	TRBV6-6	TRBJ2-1	CASKTSGGNEQFF	TGTGCCAGCAAGACTAGCGGGGGGAATGAGCAGTTCTTC
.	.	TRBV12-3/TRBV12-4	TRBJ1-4	CASSLSRGEKLFF	TGTGCCAGCAGTTTATCCAGGGGTGAAAAACTGTTTTTT
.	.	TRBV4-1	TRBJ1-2	CASSQVLGGPYGYTF	TGCGCCAGCAGCCAAGTCTTAGGGGGGCCCTATGGCTACACCTTC
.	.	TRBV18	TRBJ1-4	CASSPRNEKLFF	TGTGCCAGCTCACCACGGAATGAAAAACTGTTTTTT
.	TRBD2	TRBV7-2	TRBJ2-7	CASSLGGGAVQYF	TGTGCCAGCAGCTTAGGCGGGGGGGCCGTGCAGTACTTC
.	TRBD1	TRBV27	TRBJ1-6	CASKLSGTGRSGSPLHF	TGTGCCAGCAAATTGTCGGGGACAGGGAGGTCTGGGTCACCCCTCCACTTT
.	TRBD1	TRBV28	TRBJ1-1	CASSFGWGRQGRNTEAFF	TGTGCCAGCAGTTTCGGGTGGGGGAGACAGGGGAGGAACACTGAAGCTTTCTTT
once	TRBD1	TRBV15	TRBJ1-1	CATSRDLGTGTTEAFF	TGTGCCACCAGCAGAGATTTGGGGACAGGGACCACTGAAGCTTTCTTT
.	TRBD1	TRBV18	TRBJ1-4	CASSPLGQGVTFFEKLFF	TGTGCCAGCTCACCACTCGGACAGGGGGTCACGTTTTTTGAAAAACTGTTTTTT
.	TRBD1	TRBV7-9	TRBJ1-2	CASSDTGTESAGYTF	TGTGCCAGCAGCGACACCGGGACAGAATCGGCCGGCTACACCTTC
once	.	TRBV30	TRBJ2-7	CAWSGLGGYEQYF	TGTGCCTGGAGTGGATTAGGGGGGTACGAGCAGTACTTC
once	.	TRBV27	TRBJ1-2	CASSSVGGGANYGYTF	TGTGCCAGCAGTTCCGTCGGCGGGGGAGCTAACTATGGCTACACCTTC
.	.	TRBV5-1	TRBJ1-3	CASSLEPVGNTIYF	TGCGCCAGCAGCTTGGAGCCTGTAGGAAACACCATATATTTT
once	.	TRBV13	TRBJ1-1	CASSLGNTEASF	TGTGCCAGCAGCTTAGGGAACACTGAAGCTTCCTTT
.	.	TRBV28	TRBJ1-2	CASSSRLIANGGYTF	TGTGCCAGCAGTTCCCGGCTAATAGCAAATGGTGGCTACACCTTC
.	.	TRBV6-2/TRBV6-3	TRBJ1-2	CASSSPAEGDYGYTF	TGTGCCAGCAGTTCGCCCGCGGAGGGGGACTATGGCTACACCTTC
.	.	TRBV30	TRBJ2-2	CAWSEGGTNTGELFF	TGTGCCTGGAGTGAGGGTGGAACGAACACCGGGGAGCTGTTTTTT
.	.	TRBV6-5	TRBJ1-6	CASSYTSHQGNSPLHF	TGTGCCAGCAGTTACACCTCCCACCAGGGTAATTCACCCCTCCACTTT
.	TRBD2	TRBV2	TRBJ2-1	CASSAQGLAGDDEQFF	TGTGCCAGCAGTGCGCAAGGACTAGCGGGGGATGATGAGCAGTTCTTC
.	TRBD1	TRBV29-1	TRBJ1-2	CSVGTGQNYGYTF	TGCAGCGTTGGGACAGGGCAGAACTATGGCTACACCTTC
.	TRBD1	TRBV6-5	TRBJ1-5	CASSARDRNQPQHF	TGTGCCAGCAGCGCCCGGGACAGAAATCAGCCCCAGCATTTT
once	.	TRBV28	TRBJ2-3	CASRPTGLTDTQYF	TGTGCCAGCAGACCGACAGGTCTCACAGATACGCAGTATTTT
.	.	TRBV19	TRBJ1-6	CASTVQGNNSPLHF	TGTGCCAGTACCGTCCAGGGTAACAATTCACCCCTCCACTTT
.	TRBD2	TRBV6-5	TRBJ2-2	CASSSPSGGYTGELFF	TGTGCCAGCAGTTCACCTAGCGGGGGGTACACCGGGGAGCTGTTTTTT
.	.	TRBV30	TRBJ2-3	CAWSIRTEAQYF	TGTGCCTGGAGTATTCGGACAGAAGCGCAGTATTTT
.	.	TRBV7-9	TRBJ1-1	CASSLGPLGGGNTEAFF	TGTGCCAGCAGCTTAGGGCCCCTGGGGGGGGGCAACACTGAAGCTTTCTTT
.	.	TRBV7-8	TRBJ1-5	CASSPTLGLRTGGQPQHF	TGTGCCAGCAGCCCCACTTTGGGGTTGAGGACGGGGGGTCAGCCCCAGCATTTT
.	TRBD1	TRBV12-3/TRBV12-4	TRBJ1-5	CASRGQAHQPQHF	TGTGCCAGCAGGGGACAGGCCCATCAGCCCCAGCATTTT